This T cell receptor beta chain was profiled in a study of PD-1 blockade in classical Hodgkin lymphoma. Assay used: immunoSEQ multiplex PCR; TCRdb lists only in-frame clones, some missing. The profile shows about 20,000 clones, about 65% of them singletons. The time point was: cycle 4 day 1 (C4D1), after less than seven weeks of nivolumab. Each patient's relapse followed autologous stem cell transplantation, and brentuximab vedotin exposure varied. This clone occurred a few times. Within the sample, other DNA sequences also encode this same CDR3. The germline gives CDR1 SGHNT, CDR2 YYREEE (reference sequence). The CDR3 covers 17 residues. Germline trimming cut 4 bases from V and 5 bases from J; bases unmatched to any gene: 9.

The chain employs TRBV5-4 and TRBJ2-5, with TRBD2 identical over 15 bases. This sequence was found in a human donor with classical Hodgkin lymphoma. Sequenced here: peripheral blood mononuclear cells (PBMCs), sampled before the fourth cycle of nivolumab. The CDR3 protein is CASSPGLAGGPEETQYF. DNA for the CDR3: TGTGCCAGCAGCCCTGGACTAGCGGGAGGGCCTGAGGAGACCCAGTACTTC. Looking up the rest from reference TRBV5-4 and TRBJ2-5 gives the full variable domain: ETGVTQSPTHLIKTRGQQVTLRCSSQSGHNTVSWYQQALGQGPQFIFQYYREEENGRGNFPPRFSGLQFPNYSSELNVNALELDDSALYLCASSPGLAGGPEETQYFGPGTRLLVL.